The 17 T cell receptor beta chains listed next were all sequenced from one sample in a study of blood T cell repertoires in COVID-19. Only in-frame clones appear in the TCRdb table, and some are missing; sequencing was by immunoSEQ multiplex PCR. The sample holds 200,000 to 250,000 clones; 88% are singletons and the top ten take about 2.5%. Input material: peripheral blood. The receptor source for this set is a woman aged 55-69 years with acute or convalescent COVID-19.

This clone appeared a single time. V gene TRBV2 combines with J gene TRBJ1-4; maybe TRBD1 (6 bases). The CDR3 is made up of 15 amino acids. The V gene lost 7 bases and the J gene lost 8 bases, with 20 bases spanning the gap. Per the germline V gene, CDR1 is SNHLY and CDR2 is FYNNEI. CDR3 DNA: TGTGCCAGCACCCTGGGGGCAGGGAGACGCGAAAAACTGTTTTTT. It encodes CASTLGAGRREKLFF.

The rearrangement joins TRBV7-2 to TRBJ2-1, with a weak D call TRBD2 (6 bases). Between the trimmed V and J ends, which lost 5 bases and 6 bases, there was a span of 17 bases. This CDR3 has 15 residues. Germline CDR1 SGHTA, CDR2 FQGNSA. Written as DNA, the CDR3 is TGTGCCAGCAGCGGGAGGCAACGAGACTCCAATGAGCAGTTCTTC. Its translation is CASSGRQRDSNEQFF. The full variable domain, its missing parts supplied by reference TRBV7-2 and TRBJ2-1, is GAGVSQSPSNKVTEKGKDVELRCDPISGHTALYWYRQSLGQGLEFLIYFQGNSAPDKSGLPSDRFSAERTGGSVSTLTIQRTQQEDSAVYLCASSGRQRDSNEQFFGPGTRLTVL.

The chain joins TRBV5-1 to TRBJ2-1; possible D gene TRBD2, 5 bases. Trimming took off 0 bases at V and 0 bases at J, with 7 bases between the two ends. This CDR3 is built from 15 residues. The V gene's germline CDR1 is SGHRS and CDR2 YFSETQ. The DNA of the CDR3 is TGCGCCAGCAGCTTGGTAACTAGCTCCTACAATGAGCAGTTCTTC. This gives the protein CASSLVTSSYNEQFF.

This rearrangement joins TRBV3-1 (or the pseudogene TRBV3-2) to TRBJ1-1; no clear D. CDR1 and CDR2 (germline): LGHDT, YNNKEL (reference sequence). This CDR3 region has 13 residues. V was pared by 4 bases and J by 0 bases, with 6 bases between. The CDR3 protein is CASSPRLNTEAFF. CDR3 DNA: TGTGCCAGCAGCCCTCGTTTGAACACTGAAGCTTTCTTT.

The V call is TRBV9, the J call TRBJ2-5; TRBD2 matches at 11 bases. This CDR3 is built from 14 residues. The germline CDR1 and CDR2 sequences are SGDLS and YYNGEE. Losses at the gene ends were 2 bases for V and 4 bases for J; bases not matched to a gene: 1. Written as DNA, the CDR3 is TGTGCCAGCAGCGTCACTAGCGGGGGAGAGACCCAGTACTTC. This gives the protein CASSVTSGGETQYF.

The CDR3 spells CASSTMMDSGGNTIYF. The CDR3 DNA sequence: TGTGCCAGTAGTACGATGATGGACAGTGGTGGAAACACCATATATTTT. The gene calls are TRBV19 and TRBJ1-3; perhaps TRBD1 as D (6 bases). Trimming removed 4 bases from V and 3 bases from J, with 16 bases in between. There are 16 residues in the CDR3. Germline V gene sequence: CDR1 LNHDA, CDR2 SQIVND (reference sequence).

The chain is built from TRBV16 and TRBJ1-1, with TRBD1 as a possible D gene (5 bases). Germline assignment: CDR1 KGHSY and CDR2 FQNENV. The CDR3 runs to 15 residues. Trimming took 7 bases from V and 0 from J, leaving 15 bases between them. The DNA of the CDR3 is TGTGCCAGCACCCGGGACGGAGGGATGAACACTGAAGCTTTCTTT. This codes for CASTRDGGMNTEAFF.

The V call is TRBV3-1 (or the pseudogene TRBV3-2), the J call TRBJ2-3, with 15 bases identical to TRBD2. Germline CDR1 is LGHDT and CDR2 is YNNKEL (reference sequence). After removal of 5 bases from V and 11 bases from J, the junction contained 11 bases not matched to a gene. The CDR3 sequence is 16 residues long. The chain's CDR3 is CASSTGGTSGGYMQYF. For the CDR3, the DNA is TGTGCCAGCAGCACCGGCGGGACTAGCGGGGGGTATATGCAGTATTTT.

The V call is TRBV4-2, the J call TRBJ1-6, with D hard to call. CDR3 size: 14 residues. The germline V and J ends were trimmed by 0 bases and 4 bases, with 4 bases remaining between them. Germline V gene sequence: CDR1 LGHNA, CDR2 YNFKEQ. The CDR3 is CASSQERYNSPLHF. CDR3 in DNA: TGTGCCAGCAGCCAAGAACGGTATAATTCACCCCTCCACTTT.

CDR3 loop: CASSWIANYGYTF. DNA of the CDR3: TGTGCCAGCAGTTGGATAGCAAACTATGGCTACACCTTC. This sequence joins TRBV6-5 and TRBJ1-2, with unresolved D. The CDR3 spans 13 residues. Trimming pared 4 bases from V and 2 bases from J, leaving 8 bases between. Looked up from germline, CDR1 is MNHEY and CDR2 is SVGAGI.

V gene TRBV19 combines with J gene TRBJ2-1; TRBD2 agrees at 8 bases. Per germline, CDR1 LNHDA and CDR2 SQIVND (reference sequence). V dropped 5 bases and J dropped 6; count of bases not matched to a gene: 9. The CDR3 contains 15 residues. This CDR3 is CASSPSRGEGNEQFF. CDR3 nucleotides: TGTGCCAGTAGTCCGTCGCGGGGGGAGGGCAATGAGCAGTTCTTC.

The chain couples TRBV6-1 to TRBJ2-7; D may be TRBD1 (5 bases). The CDR3 has 15 residues. CDR1 is MNHNS and CDR2 is SASEGT in the germline V gene. Trimming took off 0 bases at V and 2 bases at J, with 11 bases between the two ends. The CDR3 spells CASSEAGRVTYEQYF. The CDR3 coding sequence is TGTGCCAGCAGTGAAGCGGGCAGGGTCACCTACGAGCAGTACTTC.

In this sample, this clone turned up once. J is TRBJ2-7 and V is TRBV6-2 or TRBV6-3; D gene uncertain. V was shortened by 1 base and J by 3 bases, with 10 bases between the two germline ends. The germline V gene encodes CDR1 MNHEY and CDR2 SVGEGT. The CDR3 is 14 residues long. The CDR3 reads CASSYFDSNYEQYF. The CDR3 coding sequence is TGTGCCAGCAGTTACTTCGACTCGAACTACGAGCAGTACTTC.

This chain connects TRBV11-2 to TRBJ2-5, with 12 bases fitting TRBD2. Germline CDR1 and CDR2: SGHAT and FQNNGV. Trimming removed 1 base from V and 5 bases from J; junction bases left unmatched: 2. The CDR3 spans 15 residues. CDR3 residues: CASSLASGGAETQYF. The DNA for the CDR3 is TGTGCCAGCAGCTTAGCTAGCGGGGGGGCGGAGACCCAGTACTTC.

This clone was recorded only once. The CDR3 loop reads CASSLGAGYEAFF. CDR3 in DNA: TGTGCCAGCAGTTTGGGGGCGGGTTATGAAGCTTTCTTT. This sequence joins TRBV27 and TRBJ1-1; a possible D gene is TRBD1 (6 bases). V lost 3 bases, J lost 7 bases, and 12 bases lay in between. The germline CDR1 and CDR2 sequences are MNHEY and SMNVEV (reference sequence). The CDR3 spans 13 residues.

The chain is built from TRBV5-1 and TRBJ2-7; D gene uncertain. The germline gives CDR1 SGHRS, CDR2 YFSETQ. The CDR3 totals 16 residues. Trimming left V 4 bases short and J 5 bases short, with 22 bases between. CDR3 loop: CASSPGGDPLLNEQYF. CDR3 DNA sequence: TGCGCCAGCAGCCCGGGTGGAGACCCCTTGTTGAACGAGCAGTACTTC.

This chain connects TRBV12-3 or TRBV12-4 to TRBJ2-7; D may be TRBD1 (8 bases). With 3 bases removed from V and 12 bases from J, the gap between germline ends came to 15 bases. The length of the CDR3 is 12 residues. CDR3 nucleotide sequence: TGTGCCAGCAGTTTCACAGGGGGGGAATCGTACTTC. It codes for CASSFTGGESYF.